Listed below are T cell receptor beta chains from one sample, sequenced in a study of blood T cell repertoires in COVID-19. The method was immunoSEQ multiplex PCR; TCRdb's version includes in-frame clones alone and lacks a portion of them. Of about 98,000 clones listed, roughly 82% are singletons. Sequenced: peripheral blood. These receptors were taken from a man older than 75 with acute or convalescent COVID-19. Each CDR3 is given with its conserved first and last residue. The D gene is left open where the match is weak. Only some rows state a clone size, as once, few, many or a class for expanded clones.

CDR3nt | CDR3aa | j_gene | v_gene | abundance | d_gene
TGTGCCACCAAGAGGGCGCAGACCGCCAACAATGAGCAGTTCTTC | CATKRAQTANNEQFF | TRBJ2-1 | TRBV24-1 | . | .
TGCAGTGCTAACGACAGGTTTGAGCAGTTCTTC | CSANDRFEQFF | TRBJ2-1 | TRBV20-1 | once | .
TGCGCCAGCAGTGATCCGGGACAGAAAGAGACCCAGTACTTC | CASSDPGQKETQYF | TRBJ2-5 | TRBV10-1 | . | TRBD1
TGTGCCAGCAGTCAATGGGACAGCTCCTACGAGCAGTACTTC | CASSQWDSSYEQYF | TRBJ2-7 | TRBV6-5 | . | TRBD1
TGCGCCAGCAGCCAAGATGGGACAGCTGAAAAACTGTTTTTT | CASSQDGTAEKLFF | TRBJ1-4 | TRBV4-3 | . | TRBD1
TGTGCCAGCAGCCCAACCGGGACAGCTAATCAGCCCCAGCATTTT | CASSPTGTANQPQHF | TRBJ1-5 | TRBV2 | . | TRBD1
TGTGCCAGCAGTGAAGCAACAGGGGGATATGGCTACACCTTC | CASSEATGGYGYTF | TRBJ1-2 | TRBV2 | . | TRBD1
TGTGCCAGCAGCTTAGAGACAGGCTATGGCTACACCTTC | CASSLETGYGYTF | TRBJ1-2 | TRBV7-9 | . | .
TGTGCCAGCACCTCCGGGACAGTGGAAAAACTGTTTTTT | CASTSGTVEKLFF | TRBJ1-4 | TRBV6-6 | . | TRBD1
TGCGCCAGCAGCCACGGACAGGGACCCGCTGAAGCTTTCTTT | CASSHGQGPAEAFF | TRBJ1-1 | TRBV5-1 | . | TRBD1
TGTGCCAGTCGGACAGCGAATGGCTTTTATTCACCCCTCCACTTT | CASRTANGFYSPLHF | TRBJ1-6 | TRBV19 | . | .
TGTGCCAGCAGTCTTACAGGGGGCCCTAACTATGGCTACACCTTC | CASSLTGGPNYGYTF | TRBJ1-2 | TRBV28 | . | TRBD1
TGCGCCAGCAGCTTGCTTTTCGGGGGCTACGAGCAGTACTTC | CASSLLFGGYEQYF | TRBJ2-7 | TRBV5-1 | . | .
TGTGCCAGCTCCCTCGGACAGGGAAACACTGAAGCTTTCTTT | CASSLGQGNTEAFF | TRBJ1-1 | TRBV18 | once | TRBD1
TGTGCCAGCAGCTCGAGACAGACCAACTATGGCTACACCTTC | CASSSRQTNYGYTF | TRBJ1-2 | TRBV5-4 | . | .
TGTGCCAGCGGTTCCGGGACTTCAAGCAATCAGCCCCAGCATTTT | CASGSGTSSNQPQHF | TRBJ1-5 | TRBV2 | once | .
TGTGCCAGCAGCCAGGACGGACTAAACTACGAGCAGTACTTC | CASSQDGLNYEQYF | TRBJ2-7 | TRBV4-2 | . | .
TGCGCCAGCAGCCAAGGGGAGGGCAGGGGATTCTATGGCTACACCTTC | CASSQGEGRGFYGYTF | TRBJ1-2 | TRBV4-3 | . | .
TGCGCCAGCAGTGAGGAAGGTGATGAGCAGTTCTTC | CASSEEGDEQFF | TRBJ2-1 | TRBV5-1 | . | .
TGTGCCAGCAGCCGTCACGGGAACATAATAGAAAAACTGTTTTTT | CASSRHGNIIEKLFF | TRBJ1-4 | TRBV14 | . | .
TGTGCCAGCAGCCCGGGGACACCCCCGGATACGCAGTATTTT | CASSPGTPPDTQYF | TRBJ2-3 | TRBV9 | . | .
TGCGCCAGCAGCTTGGACAGGGTTGCTAATTCACCCCTCCACTTT | CASSLDRVANSPLHF | TRBJ1-6 | TRBV5-1 | . | .
TGTGCCAGCTCACCCGTCGCTCGGGACAGGACAGATGGCTACACCTTC | CASSPVARDRTDGYTF | TRBJ1-2 | TRBV18 | . | TRBD1
TGTGCCTGGAGGGGGGGGACAAGCGGGTTCTCCTACGAGCAGTACTTC | CAWRGGTSGFSYEQYF | TRBJ2-7 | TRBV30 | . | .
TGTGCCAGCAGCCCCAATCCGACAGGGATCCAAGAGACCCAGTACTTC | CASSPNPTGIQETQYF | TRBJ2-5 | TRBV7-9 | . | TRBD1
TGTGCCAGCAGCTCCCCCTTGGGGGGGGGCCCGGGAGAGACCCAGTACTTC | CASSSPLGGGPGETQYF | TRBJ2-5 | TRBV7-2 | . | .
TGTGCCAGTAGCCTCCAGCCCGGGGAGACCCAGTACTTC | CASSLQPGETQYF | TRBJ2-5 | TRBV19 | . | .
TGCGCCAGCAGTAACGGACAGACCTACGAGCAGTACTTC | CASSNGQTYEQYF | TRBJ2-7 | TRBV10-1 | . | .
TGCGCCAGCAGCTTAGTGGAACAGGCGCTAAACACAGATACGCAGTATTTT | CASSLVEQALNTDTQYF | TRBJ2-3 | TRBV5-1 | . | .
TGCGCCAGCAGCACCGGGACAGCGGAGGCACTGTTTTTT | CASSTGTAEALFF | TRBJ1-4 | TRBV5-1 | few | TRBD1
TGTGCCAGCTCACCGACAGGGGGCGCGACGAACACCGGGGAGCTGTTTTTT | CASSPTGGATNTGELFF | TRBJ2-2 | TRBV18 | . | TRBD1
TGTGCCAGCAGCCTCCGACTAGCGGGGGCCGCCTACAATGAGCAGTTCTTC | CASSLRLAGAAYNEQFF | TRBJ2-1 | TRBV5-4 | . | TRBD2